The clone carrying this T cell receptor (beta chain) was counted a few times. Looked up from germline, CDR1 is SQVTM and CDR2 is ANQGSEA. The CDR3 consists of 13 residues. Trimming took off 5 bases at V and 5 bases at J, with 12 bases between the two ends. The primer mix had 60 Vbeta and 13 Jbeta primers. Using immunoSEQ multiplex PCR, the repertoire was profiled, and TCRdb retains in-frame clones only, with some absent. The sample lists some 90,000 clones, about 81% occurring once. This record comes from a study of cytomegalovirus exposure and HLA in healthy donors. Study in general: T cells numbering around 200 million yielded 90 million to 140 million unique TCR beta sequences in an earlier analysis.

The chain links TRBV29-1 to TRBJ2-2, with a tentative D call TRBD1 (6 bases). What was sequenced was PBMCs. The TCR was taken from a man aged 40-49 years in good health and CMV-seronegative. The CDR3, as DNA: TGCAGCGTTCACAGGGTTTCGACCGGGGAGCTGTTTTTT. This encodes CSVHRVSTGELFF.